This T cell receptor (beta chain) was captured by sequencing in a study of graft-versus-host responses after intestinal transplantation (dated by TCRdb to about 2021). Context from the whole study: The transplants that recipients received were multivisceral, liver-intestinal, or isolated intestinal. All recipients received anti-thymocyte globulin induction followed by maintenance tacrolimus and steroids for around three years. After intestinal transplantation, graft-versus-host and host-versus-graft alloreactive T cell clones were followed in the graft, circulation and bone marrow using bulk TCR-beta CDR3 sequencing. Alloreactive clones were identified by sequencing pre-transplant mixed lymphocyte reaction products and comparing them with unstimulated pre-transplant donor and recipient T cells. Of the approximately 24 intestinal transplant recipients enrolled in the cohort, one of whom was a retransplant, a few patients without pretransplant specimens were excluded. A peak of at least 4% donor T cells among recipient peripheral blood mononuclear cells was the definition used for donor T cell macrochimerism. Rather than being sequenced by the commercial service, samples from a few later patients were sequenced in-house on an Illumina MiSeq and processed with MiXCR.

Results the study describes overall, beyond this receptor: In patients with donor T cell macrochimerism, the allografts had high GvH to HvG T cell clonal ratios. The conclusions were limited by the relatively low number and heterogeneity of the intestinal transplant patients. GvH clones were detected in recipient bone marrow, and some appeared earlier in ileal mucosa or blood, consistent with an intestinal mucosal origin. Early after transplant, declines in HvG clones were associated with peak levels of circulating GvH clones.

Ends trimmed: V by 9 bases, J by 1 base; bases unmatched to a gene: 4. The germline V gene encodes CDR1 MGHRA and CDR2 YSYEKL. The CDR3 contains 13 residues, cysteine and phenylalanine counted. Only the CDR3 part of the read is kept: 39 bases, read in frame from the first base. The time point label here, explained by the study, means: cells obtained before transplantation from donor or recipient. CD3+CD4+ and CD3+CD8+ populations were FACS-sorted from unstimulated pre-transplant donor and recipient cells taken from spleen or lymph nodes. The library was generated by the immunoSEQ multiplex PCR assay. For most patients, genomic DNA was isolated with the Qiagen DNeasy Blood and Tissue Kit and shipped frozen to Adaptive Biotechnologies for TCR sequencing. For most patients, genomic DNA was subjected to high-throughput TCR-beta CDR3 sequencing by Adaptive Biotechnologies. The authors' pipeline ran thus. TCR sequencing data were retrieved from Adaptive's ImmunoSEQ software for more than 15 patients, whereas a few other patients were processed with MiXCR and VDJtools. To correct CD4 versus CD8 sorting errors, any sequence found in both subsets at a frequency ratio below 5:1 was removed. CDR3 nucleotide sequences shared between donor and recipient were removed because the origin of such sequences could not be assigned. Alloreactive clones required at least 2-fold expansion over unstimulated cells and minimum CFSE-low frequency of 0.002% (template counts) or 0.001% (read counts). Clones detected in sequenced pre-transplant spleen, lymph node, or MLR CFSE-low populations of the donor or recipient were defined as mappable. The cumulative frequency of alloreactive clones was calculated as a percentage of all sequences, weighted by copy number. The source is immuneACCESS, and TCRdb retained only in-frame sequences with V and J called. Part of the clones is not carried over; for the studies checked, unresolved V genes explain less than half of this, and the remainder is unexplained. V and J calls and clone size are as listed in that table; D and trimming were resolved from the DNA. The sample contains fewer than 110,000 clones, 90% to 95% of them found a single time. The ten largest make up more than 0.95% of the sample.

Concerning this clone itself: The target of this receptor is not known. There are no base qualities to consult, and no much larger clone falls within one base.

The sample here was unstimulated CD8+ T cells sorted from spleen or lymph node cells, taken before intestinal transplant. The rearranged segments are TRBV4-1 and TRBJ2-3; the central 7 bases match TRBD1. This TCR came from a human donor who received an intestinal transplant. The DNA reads TGCGCCAGTAACCAGGGGGGCACAGATACGCAGTATTTT. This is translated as CASNQGGTDTQYF.